What follows are 23 T cell receptor beta chains derived from one specimen sequenced in a study of spatial heterogeneity in lung cancer. Study-wide findings and caveats: One measure, the expanded intratumoral alpha and beta TCR count, tracked tumor mutation counts.

Indicated time point: sample taken at primary tumor resection. These TCRs' antigens remain unknown. From the 5' RACE reads, TCRdb called clonotypes with MiXCR, one entry per CDR3 protein. The sample consists of approximately 18,000 distinct CDR3 sequences, approximately 5% of them appearing once. Sequencing was performed on lung tumor tissue, taken at surgery. The receptors come from a female donor with early-stage non-small cell lung cancer.

This chain links TRBV5-1 with TRBJ2-1, with D possibly TRBD1 on 6 matching bases. Germline V CDR1 and CDR2: SGHRS, YFSETQ. Trimming left V 0 bases short and J 5 bases short, with 9 bases between. The CDR3 spans 14 residues. CDR3 region: CASSLAGTNNEQFF. In DNA, the CDR3 is TGCGCCAGCAGCTTGGCCGGGACAAACAATGAGCAGTTCTTC.

As DNA, the CDR3 is TGCAGCGTTTCCCGGGACAGAAGCACAGATACGCAGTATTTT. Protein sequence: CSVSRDRSTDTQYF. J is TRBJ2-3 and V is TRBV29-1; 7 positions agree with TRBD1. Germline V gene data show CDR1 as SQVTM and CDR2 as ANQGSEA. J lost 0 bases, V lost 5 bases, and 5 bases had no gene match. This CDR3 contains 14 residues.

The chain carries TRBV27 and TRBJ2-1; TRBD1 aligns across 7 bases. Germline V gene data show CDR1 as MNHEY and CDR2 as SMNVEV (reference sequence). CDR3 size: 15 residues. V lost 5 bases, J lost 3 bases, and 7 bases stayed unmatched. The CDR3 loop reads CASSDWTGIYNEQFF. The CDR3 bases are TGTGCCAGCAGTGATTGGACAGGAATCTACAATGAGCAGTTCTTC.

This clonotype was seen ten or more times. CDR3 in DNA: TGTGCCAGCAGCCAAGCAGGGACCTCACCCACCGGGGAGCTGTTTTTT. It codes for CASSQAGTSPTGELFF. The genes are TRBV3-1 and TRBJ2-2; D possibly uses TRBD1 or TRBD2 (5 bases each). Trimming took off 1 base at V and 4 bases at J, with 13 bases between the two ends. The CDR3 is 16 residues long. CDR1 LGHDT and CDR2 YNNKEL come from the germline V gene (reference sequence).

The sample holds a few counts of this clonotype. The chain combines TRBV24-1 with TRBJ2-3, with 7 nucleotides matching TRBD2. Germline V gives CDR1 KGHDR, CDR2 SFDVKD. The CDR3 totals 14 residues. V lost 4 bases to trimming and J lost 7 bases; unmatched junction nucleotides: 7. CDR3 sequence (DNA): TGTGCCACCAGTGACCCAGGACTAGGTTATACGCAGTATTTT. Its protein product is CATSDPGLGYTQYF.

This clonotype is termed hyperexpanded (1% or more). The J gene is TRBJ2-1, the V gene TRBV18; D is possibly TRBD2 (6 bases). Germline assignment: CDR1 KGHSH and CDR2 LQKENI. The CDR3 runs to 17 residues. Trimming took 4 bases from V and 8 from J, leaving 24 bases between them. The CDR3 reads CASSHTPAGRANDEQFF. The CDR3 DNA follows: TGTGCCAGCTCACACACCCCGGCGGGGAGAGCGAACGATGAGCAGTTCTTC.

This clonotype was seen at least ten times. This sequence joins TRBV20-1 and TRBJ2-5, with TRBD2 as a possible D gene (6 bases). CDR1 and CDR2 (germline): DFQATT, SNEGSKA (reference sequence). Trimming stripped 6 bases from V and 5 bases from J, with 13 bases between. The CDR3 is 12 residues long. The CDR3 reads CSAGREVETQYF. DNA for the CDR3: TGCAGTGCGGGAAGGGAGGTTGAGACCCAGTACTTC.

This clonotype turned up a few times. J is TRBJ1-2 and V is TRBV12-3 or TRBV12-4; TRBD1 matches at 9 bases. The CDR3 covers 14 residues. Trimming took 5 bases from V and 7 from J; bases not matched to a gene: 8. The CDR3 reads CASSLGTGSPGYTF. In DNA, the CDR3 is TGTGCCAGCAGTCTCGGGACAGGGAGTCCTGGCTACACCTTC.

This clonotype was picked up many times. The J gene is TRBJ1-1, the V gene TRBV29-1; D call uncertain. V lost 8 bases and J lost 0, with 13 bases in between. This CDR3 region has 13 residues. Germline-derived CDR1 and CDR2 are SQVTM and ANQGSEA. CDR3 residues: CSSGYHMNTEAFF. The DNA for the CDR3 is TGCAGCAGTGGTTATCACATGAACACTGAAGCTTTCTTT. The full variable domain, with the rest looked up from reference TRBV29-1 and TRBJ1-1, is SAVISQKPSRDICQRGTSLTIQCQVDSQVTMMFWYRQQPGQSLTLIATANQGSEATYESGFVIDKFPISRPNLTFSTLTVSNMSPEDSSIYLCSSGYHMNTEAFFGQGTRLTVV.

This clonotype was seen many times. The chain is built from TRBV11-2 and TRBJ2-1, with D perhaps matching TRBD1 (6 bases). V shed 6 bases and J shed 10 bases, with 13 bases lying between them. Per the germline V gene, CDR1 is SGHAT and CDR2 is FQNNGV. This CDR3 contains 12 residues. The CDR3 nucleotides read TGTGCCAGCAGTACAGGGCCGCGGGAGCAGTTCTTC. This encodes CASSTGPREQFF. The full variable domain, rest sourced from reference TRBV11-2 and TRBJ2-1, is EAGVAQSPRYKIIEKRQSVAFWCNPISGHATLYWYQQILGQGPKLLIQFQNNGVVDDSQLPKDRFSAERLKGVDSTLKIQPAKLEDSAVYLCASSTGPREQFFGPGTRLTVL.

The CDR3 region has the DNA TGTGCCAGCTCACCAGCGGAAAGGAAGCAGTATTTT. Translated: CASSPAERKQYF. The V gene is TRBV18, the J gene TRBJ2-3; D call uncertain. CDR3 length equals 12 residues. Trimming removed 2 bases from V and 11 bases from J, with 11 bases in between. Germline CDR1 is KGHSH and CDR2 is LQKENI.

In this sample, this clonotype turned up many times. V usage is TRBV20-1 and J usage is TRBJ1-4, with 7 bases identical to TRBD1. Per the germline V gene, CDR1 is DFQATT and CDR2 is SNEGSKA (reference sequence). The CDR3 runs 13 residues. V lost 3 bases to trimming and J lost 8 bases; unmatched junction nucleotides: 6. In DNA form, the CDR3 reads TGCAGTGCTAGGGACTCAGGGGGGGAAAAACTGTTTTTT. Protein product: CSARDSGGEKLFF.

This clonotype was recorded at least ten times. This chain connects TRBV12-3 or TRBV12-4 to TRBJ1-6, with D uncertain. V was shortened by 6 bases and J by 4 bases, with 7 bases between the two germline ends. This CDR3 comprises 13 residues. The CDR3 DNA reads as TGTGCCAGCAGGGACCTTTATAATTCACCCCTCCACTTT. It specifies CASRDLYNSPLHF.

There are many counts of this clonotype. V usage is TRBV29-1 and J usage is TRBJ2-7; D ambiguous. Germline V gives CDR1 SQVTM, CDR2 ANQGSEA. The CDR3 runs 11 residues. V was trimmed by 3 bases and J by 6 bases, leaving 9 bases between them. CDR3 in DNA: TGCAGCGTTGAGGGCGCCGGCGAGCAGTACTTC. This sequence encodes CSVEGAGEQYF.

The sample holds many counts of this clonotype. This rearrangement joins TRBV3-1 to TRBJ1-5; D is possibly TRBD1 (5 bases). The V end was cut by 1 base, the J end by 6 bases, with 10 bases between. Germline V gene data show CDR1 as LGHDT and CDR2 as YNNKEL (reference sequence). The CDR3 is 14 residues long. The CDR3 sequence is CASSQGQGGQPQHF. As DNA, the CDR3 is TGTGCCAGCAGCCAAGGGCAGGGTGGTCAGCCCCAGCATTTT. Together with reference TRBV3-1 and TRBJ1-5, the CDR3 gives the full variable domain: DTAVSQTPKYLVTQMGNDKSIKCEQNLGHDTMYWYKQDSKKFLKIMFSYNNKELIINETVPNRFSPKSPDKAHLNLHINSLELGDSAVYFCASSQGQGGQPQHFGDGTRLSIL.

There are many counts of this clonotype. This chain links TRBV27 with TRBJ2-3; 8 bases match TRBD1. Losses at the gene ends were 2 bases for V and 6 bases for J; bases not matched to a gene: 10. This CDR3 is built from 16 residues. Looked up from germline, CDR1 is MNHEY and CDR2 is SMNVEV (reference sequence). The CDR3 DNA is TGTGCCAGCAGTTTAGATGGGGCAGGGGGCGTTGATACGCAGTATTTT. Its translation is CASSLDGAGGVDTQYF.

This clonotype was detected many times. The J gene is TRBJ2-7, the V gene TRBV28, with TRBD2 as a possible D gene (5 bases). The V end was cut by 5 bases, the J end by 5 bases, with 16 bases between. CDR1 is MDHEN, CDR2 SYDVKM, per germline. CDR3 length: 14 amino acids. The CDR3 sequence is CASSPPRPRDEQYF. CDR3 in DNA: TGTGCCAGCAGTCCCCCGCGTCCGCGGGACGAGCAGTACTTC. The variable domain in full, completed from reference TRBV28 and TRBJ2-7, reads DVKVTQSSRYLVKRTGEKVFLECVQDMDHENMFWYRQDPGLGLRLIYFSYDVKMKEKGDIPEGYSVSREKKERFSLILESASTNQTSMYLCASSPPRPRDEQYFGPGTRLTVT.

This clonotype was seen at least ten times. The rearrangement links TRBV6-1 to TRBJ1-1, with 9 bases identical to TRBD1. From germline, CDR1 is MNHNS and CDR2 SASEGT. J lost 0 bases, V lost 6 bases, and 2 bases had no gene match. The CDR3 runs to 14 residues. The CDR3 coding sequence is TGTGCCAGCAGCGACAGGGGGTTGAACACTGAAGCTTTCTTT. It codes for CASSDRGLNTEAFF.

In its sample, this clonotype was seen many times. V usage is TRBV7-2 and J usage is TRBJ1-3; D is ambiguous. The germline V gene encodes CDR1 SGHTA and CDR2 FQGNSA. The V gene lost 1 base and the J gene lost 5 bases, with 12 bases spanning the gap. This CDR3 comprises 15 residues. The CDR3 region has the DNA TGTGCCAGCAGCTTAGGTTCGGCTGTGCGAAACACCATATATTTT. Translated, it gives CASSLGSAVRNTIYF.

This clonotype was found many times. This chain links TRBV29-1 with TRBJ2-7, with no clear D. CDR1 and CDR2 from the germline V gene are SQVTM and ANQGSEA. The V and J ends lost 4 bases and 4 bases respectively, with 8 bases between them. The CDR3 length is 11 residues. CDR3 in amino acids: CSVGSGYEQYF. CDR3 bases: TGCAGCGTTGGCAGTGGTTACGAGCAGTACTTC.

In this sample, this clonotype turned up many times. V gene TRBV7-9 combines with J gene TRBJ2-3; D is ambiguous. The germline V gene encodes CDR1 SEHNR and CDR2 FQNEAQ (reference sequence). CDR3 length equals 14 residues. The germline V and J ends were trimmed by 6 bases and 4 bases, with 14 bases remaining between them. In nucleotides, the CDR3 is TGTGCCAGCAGTTCCCCCATAGCCCCAGATACGCAGTATTTT. As protein: CASSSPIAPDTQYF.

This clonotype was counted at least ten times. The V call is TRBV12-3 or TRBV12-4, the J call TRBJ1-1; D is uncertain. Trimming removed 8 bases at V and 0 bases at J, with 10 bases between. The CDR3 is 13 residues long. CDR3 residues: CASRLRMNTEAFF. The CDR3 DNA sequence: TGTGCCAGCCGCCTCCGGATGAACACTGAAGCTTTCTTT.

In its sample, this clonotype was seen many times. CDR3 sequence (DNA): TGTGCCAGCAGCGCTAGAGGGGACCGGGGGACCCAGTACTTC. It is translated as CASSARGDRGTQYF. The rearrangement uses TRBV9 and TRBJ2-5; either TRBD1 or TRBD2 may fit D (5 bases each). V was clipped by 3 bases and J by 7 bases, with 16 bases between them. Germline values: CDR1 SGDLS, CDR2 YYNGEE. The CDR3 runs to 14 residues.